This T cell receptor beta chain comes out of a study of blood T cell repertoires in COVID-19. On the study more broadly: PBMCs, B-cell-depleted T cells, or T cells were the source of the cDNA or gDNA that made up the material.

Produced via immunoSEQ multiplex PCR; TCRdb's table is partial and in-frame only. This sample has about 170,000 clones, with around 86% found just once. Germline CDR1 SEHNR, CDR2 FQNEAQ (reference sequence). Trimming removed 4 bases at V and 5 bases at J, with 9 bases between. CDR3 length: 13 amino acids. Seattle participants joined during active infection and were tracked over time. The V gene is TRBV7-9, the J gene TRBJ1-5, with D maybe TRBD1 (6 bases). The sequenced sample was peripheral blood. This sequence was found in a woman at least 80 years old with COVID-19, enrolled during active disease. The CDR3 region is CASSWTEDQPQHF. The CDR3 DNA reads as TGTGCCAGCAGCTGGACAGAGGATCAGCCCCAGCATTTT.